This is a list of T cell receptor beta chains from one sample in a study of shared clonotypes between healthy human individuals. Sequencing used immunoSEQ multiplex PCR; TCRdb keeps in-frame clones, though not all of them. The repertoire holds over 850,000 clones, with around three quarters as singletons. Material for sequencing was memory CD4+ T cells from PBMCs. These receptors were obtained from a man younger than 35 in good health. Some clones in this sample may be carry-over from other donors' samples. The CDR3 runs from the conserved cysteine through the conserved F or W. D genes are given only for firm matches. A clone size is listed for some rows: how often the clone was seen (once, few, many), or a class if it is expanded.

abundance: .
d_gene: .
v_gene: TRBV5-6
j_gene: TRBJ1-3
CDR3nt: TGTGCCAGCAGCTTGGGATTAACTGGAAACACCATATATTTT
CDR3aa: CASSLGLTGNTIYF

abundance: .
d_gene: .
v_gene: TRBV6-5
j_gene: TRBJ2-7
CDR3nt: TGTGCCAGCAGCCGGGGATACGAGCAGTACTTC
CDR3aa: CASSRGYEQYF

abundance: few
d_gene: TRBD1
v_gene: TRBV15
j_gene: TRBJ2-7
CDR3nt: TGTGCCACCAGCAGGGATTACCCCGGGACAGGGACAGGCGAGCAGTACTTC
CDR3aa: CATSRDYPGTGTGEQYF

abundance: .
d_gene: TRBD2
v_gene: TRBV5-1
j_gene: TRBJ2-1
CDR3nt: TGCGCCAGCAGCCCGACTAGCGGGCCGGATCCTGAGCAGTTCTTC
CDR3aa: CASSPTSGPDPEQFF

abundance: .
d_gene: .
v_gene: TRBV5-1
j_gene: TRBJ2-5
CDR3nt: TGCGCCAGCAGCCCATCGGACAGTCAAGAGACCCAGTACTTC
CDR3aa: CASSPSDSQETQYF

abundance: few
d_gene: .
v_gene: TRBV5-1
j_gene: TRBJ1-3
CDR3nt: TGCGCCAGCAGCTTGGCCGGCAGGAGCTCTGGAAACACCATATATTTT
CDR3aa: CASSLAGRSSGNTIYF

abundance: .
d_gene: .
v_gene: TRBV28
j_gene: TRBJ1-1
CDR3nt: TGTGCCAGCAGTTCGGGAGCTGGAGCTGGGGCCACTGAAGCTTTCTTT
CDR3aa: CASSSGAGAGATEAFF

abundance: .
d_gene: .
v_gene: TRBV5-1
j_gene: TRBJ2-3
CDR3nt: TGCGCCAGCAGGAACGAGGGAGCTAGCACAGATACGCAGTATTTT
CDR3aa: CASRNEGASTDTQYF

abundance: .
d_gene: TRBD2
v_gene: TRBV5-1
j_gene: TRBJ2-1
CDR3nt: TGCGCCAGCAGCCCCGGCGGGAGTGGTGGGAATGAGCAGTTCTTC
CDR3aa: CASSPGGSGGNEQFF

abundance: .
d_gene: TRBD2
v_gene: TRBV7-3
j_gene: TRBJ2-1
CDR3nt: TGTGCCAGCTCAGGCGGGAGTAATGATGAGCAGTTCTTC
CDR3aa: CASSGGSNDEQFF

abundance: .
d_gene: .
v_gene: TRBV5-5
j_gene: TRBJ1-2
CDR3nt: TGTGCCAGCAGCTTGGAGGGCAGGGTGCATGGCTACACCTTC
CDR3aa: CASSLEGRVHGYTF

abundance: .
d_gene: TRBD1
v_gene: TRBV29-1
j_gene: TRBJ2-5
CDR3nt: TGCAGCGGGTACGGGGACAGGAGAGAAGAGACCCAGTACTTC
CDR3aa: CSGYGDRREETQYF

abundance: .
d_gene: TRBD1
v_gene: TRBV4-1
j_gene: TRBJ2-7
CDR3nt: TGCGCCAGCAGCCAACACCACCCCGACAGGGACCACGAGCAGTACTTC
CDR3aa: CASSQHHPDRDHEQYF

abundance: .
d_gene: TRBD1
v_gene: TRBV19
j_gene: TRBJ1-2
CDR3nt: TGTGCCAGTAGTAGTCCCGGGACAGGGGTTGGAAACTATGGCTACACCTTC
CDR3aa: CASSSPGTGVGNYGYTF

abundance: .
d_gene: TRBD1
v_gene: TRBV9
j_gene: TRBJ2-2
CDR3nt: TGTGCCAGCAGCGCGCGACAGGGCCGGAACACCGGGGAGCTGTTTTTT
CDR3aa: CASSARQGRNTGELFF

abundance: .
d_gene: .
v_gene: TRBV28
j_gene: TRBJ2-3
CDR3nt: TGTGCCAGCAGTTTACCAACTGTGGATACGCAGTATTTT
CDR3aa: CASSLPTVDTQYF

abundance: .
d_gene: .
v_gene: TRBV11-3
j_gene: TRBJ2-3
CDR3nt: TGTGCCAGCAGCTCCGGTAAAGGAGGGGAAACAGATACGCAGTATTTT
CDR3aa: CASSSGKGGETDTQYF

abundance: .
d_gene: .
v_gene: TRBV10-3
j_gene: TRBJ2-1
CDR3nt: TGTGCCATCAGGAGGGGCGACAATGAGCAGTTCTTC
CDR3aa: CAIRRGDNEQFF

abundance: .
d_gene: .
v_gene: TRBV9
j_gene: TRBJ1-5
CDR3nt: TGTGCCAGCAGCCCTCAGGCTGCCGGACATCCCCAGCATTTT
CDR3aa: CASSPQAAGHPQHF

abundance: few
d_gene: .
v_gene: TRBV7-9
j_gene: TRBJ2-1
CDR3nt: TGTGCCAGCAGCTTACTAGCCGCTGAGCAGTTCTTC
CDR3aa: CASSLLAAEQFF

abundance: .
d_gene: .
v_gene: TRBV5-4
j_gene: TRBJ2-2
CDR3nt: TGTGCCAGCAGCTTGGGTGGGGGCCCGAACACCGGGGAGCTGTTTTTT
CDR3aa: CASSLGGGPNTGELFF

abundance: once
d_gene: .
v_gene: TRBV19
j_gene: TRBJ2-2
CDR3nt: TGTGCCAGTAGTATAGCGGGGAACACCGGGGAGCTGTTTTTT
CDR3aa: CASSIAGNTGELFF

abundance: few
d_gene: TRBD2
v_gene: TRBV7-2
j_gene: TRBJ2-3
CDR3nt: TGTGCCAGCAGCCAAGGACTAGCGGGAGATACGCAGTATTTT
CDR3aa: CASSQGLAGDTQYF

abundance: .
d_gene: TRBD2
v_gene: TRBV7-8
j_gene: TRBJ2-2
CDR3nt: TGTGCCAGCAGCTTAGGGACTAGCGGGATAATCACCGGGGAGCTGTTTTTT
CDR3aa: CASSLGTSGIITGELFF

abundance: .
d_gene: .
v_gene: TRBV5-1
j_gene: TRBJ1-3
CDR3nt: TGCGCCAGCAGCTTGGCAGGGACTGGAAACACCATATATTTT
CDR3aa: CASSLAGTGNTIYF

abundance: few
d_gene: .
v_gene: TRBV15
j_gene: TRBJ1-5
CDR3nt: TGTGCCACCAGCAGCGTGGACGGTCGTTCCCAGCATTTT
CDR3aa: CATSSVDGRSQHF

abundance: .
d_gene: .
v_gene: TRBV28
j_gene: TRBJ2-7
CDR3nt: TGTGCCAGCAGGACCGGGGGCTCCTACGAGCAGTACTTC
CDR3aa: CASRTGGSYEQYF

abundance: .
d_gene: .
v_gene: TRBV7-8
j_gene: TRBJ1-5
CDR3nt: TGTGCCAGCAGCTTATTCGGACAGAACAATCAGCCCCAGCATTTT
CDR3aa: CASSLFGQNNQPQHF

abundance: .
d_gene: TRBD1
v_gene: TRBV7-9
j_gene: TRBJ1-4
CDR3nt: TGTGCCAGCAGCTCTCGACAGGGATCTGAAAAACTGTTTTTT
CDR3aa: CASSSRQGSEKLFF

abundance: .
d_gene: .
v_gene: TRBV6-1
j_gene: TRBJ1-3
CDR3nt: TGTGCCAGCAGTGTAGGGGGAGCGGAAAACACCATATATTTT
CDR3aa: CASSVGGAENTIYF

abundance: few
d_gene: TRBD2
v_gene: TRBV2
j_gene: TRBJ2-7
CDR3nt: TGTGCCAGCAGTGAATCGCGGGGGGGCCACGAGCAGTACTTC
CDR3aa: CASSESRGGHEQYF

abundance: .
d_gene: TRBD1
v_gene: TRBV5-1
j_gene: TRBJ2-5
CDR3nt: TGCGCCAGCAGGGAGGTGACAGGGGTGTGGGAGACCCAGTACTTC
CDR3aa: CASREVTGVWETQYF

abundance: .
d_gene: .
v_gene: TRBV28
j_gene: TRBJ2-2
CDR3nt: TGTGCCAGCAATAAAGAAATTCAGGCCGGGGAGCTGTTTTTT
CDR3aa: CASNKEIQAGELFF

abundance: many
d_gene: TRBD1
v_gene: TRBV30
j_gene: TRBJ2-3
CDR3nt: TGTGCCTGGAGCGGACAGGGAAGTCGCGCAGATACGCAGTATTTT
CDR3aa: CAWSGQGSRADTQYF

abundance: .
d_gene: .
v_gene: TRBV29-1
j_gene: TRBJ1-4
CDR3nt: TGCAGCGTTGGTAATCGGGCGTTTGAAAAACTGTTTTTT
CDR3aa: CSVGNRAFEKLFF

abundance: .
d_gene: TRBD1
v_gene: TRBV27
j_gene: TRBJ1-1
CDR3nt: TGTGCCAGCAGATTATGGACAGGCAAAAACACTGAAGCTTTCTTT
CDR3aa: CASRLWTGKNTEAFF

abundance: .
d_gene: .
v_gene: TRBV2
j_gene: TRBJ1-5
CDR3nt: TGTGCCAGCAAGTATTTTGAGGGTACTCAGCCCCAGCATTTT
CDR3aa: CASKYFEGTQPQHF

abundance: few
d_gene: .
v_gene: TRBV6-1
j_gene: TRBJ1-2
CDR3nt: TGTGCCAGCAGTATACAGGGCGGTCTTAACTATGGCTACACCTTC
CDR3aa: CASSIQGGLNYGYTF

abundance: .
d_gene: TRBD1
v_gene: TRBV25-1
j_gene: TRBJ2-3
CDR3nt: TGTGCCAGCAGCACCCCGGGACAGTCCACAGATACGCAGTATTTT
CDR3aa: CASSTPGQSTDTQYF

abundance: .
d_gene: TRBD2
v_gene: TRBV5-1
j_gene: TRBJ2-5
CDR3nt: TGCGCCAGCAGTCAGGGGACTAGCGGGAGATCAGAGACCCAGTACTTC
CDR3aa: CASSQGTSGRSETQYF

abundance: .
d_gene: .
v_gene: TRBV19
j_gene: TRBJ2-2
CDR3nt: TGTGCCAGTAGTATATCTACGAAGAACACCGGGGAGCTGTTTTTT
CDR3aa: CASSISTKNTGELFF

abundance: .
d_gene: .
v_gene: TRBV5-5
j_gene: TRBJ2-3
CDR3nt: TGTGCCAGCAGCTGGGCGGGCCAGGGTCAAGATACGCAGTATTTT
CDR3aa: CASSWAGQGQDTQYF

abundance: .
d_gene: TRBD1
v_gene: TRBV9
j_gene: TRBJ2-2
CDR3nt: TGTGCCAGCAGCGCGAGGGGGCCCCCCGGGGAGCTGTTTTTT
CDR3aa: CASSARGPPGELFF

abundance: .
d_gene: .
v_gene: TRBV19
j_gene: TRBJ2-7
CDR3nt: TGTGCCAGTAGTAGGGTCCAGCGACACGAGCAGTACTTC
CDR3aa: CASSRVQRHEQYF

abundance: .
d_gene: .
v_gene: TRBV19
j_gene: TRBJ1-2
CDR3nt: TGTGCCAGTAAAACCGGGGGTTATGGCTACACCTTC
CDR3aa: CASKTGGYGYTF

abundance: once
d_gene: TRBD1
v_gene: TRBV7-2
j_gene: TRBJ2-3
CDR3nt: TGTGCCAGCAGCTTAAGAGGGACAGGGAGCACAGATACGCAGTATTTT
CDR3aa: CASSLRGTGSTDTQYF

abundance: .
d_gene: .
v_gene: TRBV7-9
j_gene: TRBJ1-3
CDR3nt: TGTGCCAGCAGCGAACCGGGACAAACCTCTGGAAACACCATATATTTT
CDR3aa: CASSEPGQTSGNTIYF

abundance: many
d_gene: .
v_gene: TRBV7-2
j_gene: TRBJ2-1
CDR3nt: TGTGCCAGCAGTCCAGCGGGTGCCCTTGTTCAGGAGCAGTTCTTC
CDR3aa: CASSPAGALVQEQFF

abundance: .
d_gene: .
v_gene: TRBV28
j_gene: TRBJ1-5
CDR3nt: TGTGCCAGCAGTTTCTCGGCGCGAGGGCGGTTCAATCAGCCCCAGCATTTT
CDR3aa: CASSFSARGRFNQPQHF

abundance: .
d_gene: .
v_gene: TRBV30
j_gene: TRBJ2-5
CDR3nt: TGTGCCTGGAGTCCGGGCGCTGCAGAGACCCAGTACTTC
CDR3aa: CAWSPGAAETQYF

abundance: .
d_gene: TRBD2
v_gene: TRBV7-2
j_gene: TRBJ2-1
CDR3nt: TGTGCCAGCCAAGCGGGAGGGCCCGGGAATGAGCAGTTCTTC
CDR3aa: CASQAGGPGNEQFF

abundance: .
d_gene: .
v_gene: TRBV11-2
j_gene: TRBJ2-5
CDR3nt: TGTGCCAGCAGCCCGGGGAGCCGACAAGAGACCCAGTACTTC
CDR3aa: CASSPGSRQETQYF